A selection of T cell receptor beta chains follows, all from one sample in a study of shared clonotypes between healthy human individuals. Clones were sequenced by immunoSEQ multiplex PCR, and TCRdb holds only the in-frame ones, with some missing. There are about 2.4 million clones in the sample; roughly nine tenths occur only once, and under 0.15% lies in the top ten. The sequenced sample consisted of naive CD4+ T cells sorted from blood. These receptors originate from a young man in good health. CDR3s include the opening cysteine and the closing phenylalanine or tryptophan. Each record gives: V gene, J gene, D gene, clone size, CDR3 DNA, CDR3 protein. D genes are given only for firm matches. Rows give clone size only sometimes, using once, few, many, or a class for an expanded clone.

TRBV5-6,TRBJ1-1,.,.,TGTGCCAGCGGGGTCCGCTGGGCTGAAGCTTTCTTT,CASGVRWAEAFF
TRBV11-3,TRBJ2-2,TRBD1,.,TGTGCCAGCAGCCGGACAGGGGTCGGGGAGCTGTTTTTT,CASSRTGVGELFF
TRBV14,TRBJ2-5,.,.,TGTGCCAGCAGCCGGCTGGGGGAGACCCAGTACTTC,CASSRLGETQYF
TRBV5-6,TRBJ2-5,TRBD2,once,TGTGCCAGCAGCTTGGACCCAGCGGGAGTCCAAGAGACCCAGTACTTC,CASSLDPAGVQETQYF
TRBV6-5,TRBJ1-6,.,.,TGTGCCAGCACCCTGGGGCAGGGGAACTCACCCCTCCACTTT,CASTLGQGNSPLHF
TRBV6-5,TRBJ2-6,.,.,TGTGCCAGCCGGTACTCTGGGGCCAACGTCCTGACTTTC,CASRYSGANVLTF
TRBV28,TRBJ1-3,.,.,TGTGCCAGCAGTTCCGTTTCGGGCTCTGGAAACACCATATATTTT,CASSSVSGSGNTIYF
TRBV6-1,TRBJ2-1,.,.,TGTGCCAGCAGAGGGAGGCAAAGCTCCTACAATGAGCAGTTCTTC,CASRGRQSSYNEQFF
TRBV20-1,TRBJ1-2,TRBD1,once,TGCAGTGCTGGACAGGTTGGGGGCTACACCTTC,CSAGQVGGYTF
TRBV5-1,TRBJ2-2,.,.,TGCGCCAGCAGCTTCCCCTATGGGGCCGAAGGTACCGGGGAGCTGTTTTTT,CASSFPYGAEGTGELFF